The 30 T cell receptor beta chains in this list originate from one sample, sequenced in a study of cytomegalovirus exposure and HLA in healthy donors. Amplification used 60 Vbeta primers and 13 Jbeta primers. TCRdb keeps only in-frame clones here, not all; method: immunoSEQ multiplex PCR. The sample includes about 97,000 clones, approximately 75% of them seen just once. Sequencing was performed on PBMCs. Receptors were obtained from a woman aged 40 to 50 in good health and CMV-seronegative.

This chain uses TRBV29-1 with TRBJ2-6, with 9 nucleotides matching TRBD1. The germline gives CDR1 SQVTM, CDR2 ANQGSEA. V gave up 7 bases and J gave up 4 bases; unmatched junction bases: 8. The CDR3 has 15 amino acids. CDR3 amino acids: CSARDRVDGANVLTF. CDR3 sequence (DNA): TGCAGCGCCCGGGACAGGGTGGACGGGGCCAACGTCCTGACTTTC.

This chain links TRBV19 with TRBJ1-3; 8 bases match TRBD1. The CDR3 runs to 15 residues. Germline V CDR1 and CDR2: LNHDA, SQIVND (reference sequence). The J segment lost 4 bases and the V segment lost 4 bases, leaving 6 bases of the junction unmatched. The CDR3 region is CASSKDRVYGNTIYF. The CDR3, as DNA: TGTGCCAGTAGTAAGGACAGGGTGTACGGAAACACCATATATTTT.

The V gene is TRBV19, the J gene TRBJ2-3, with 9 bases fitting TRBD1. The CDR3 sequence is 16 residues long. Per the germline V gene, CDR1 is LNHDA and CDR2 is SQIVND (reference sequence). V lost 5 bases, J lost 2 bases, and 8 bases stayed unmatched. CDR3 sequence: CASSLTGGDFTDTQYF. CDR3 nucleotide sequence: TGTGCCAGTAGTCTGACAGGGGGAGACTTCACAGATACGCAGTATTTT.

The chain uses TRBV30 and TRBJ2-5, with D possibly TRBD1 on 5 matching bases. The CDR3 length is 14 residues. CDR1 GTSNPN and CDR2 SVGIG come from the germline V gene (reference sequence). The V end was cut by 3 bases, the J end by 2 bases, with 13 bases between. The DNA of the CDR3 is TGTGCCTGGAGCTTTCAGGGTTTACAAGAGACCCAGTACTTC. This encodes CAWSFQGLQETQYF.

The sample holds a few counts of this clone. CDR3 DNA: TGTGCCAGCAAGCTAGCGGGGGGGGGTGAGCAGTTCTTC. It yields the protein CASKLAGGGEQFF. The V and J genes are TRBV6-5 and TRBJ2-1; 12 bases agree with TRBD2. Germline loops: CDR1 MNHEY, CDR2 SVGAGI. Trimming took 7 bases from V and 9 from J; bases not matched to a gene: 4. This CDR3 spans 13 amino acids.

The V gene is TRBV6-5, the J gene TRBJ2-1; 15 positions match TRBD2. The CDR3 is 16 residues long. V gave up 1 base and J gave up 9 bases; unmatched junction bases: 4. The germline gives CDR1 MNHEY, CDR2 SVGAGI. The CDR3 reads CASSYWTSGGAGEQFF. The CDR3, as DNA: TGTGCCAGCAGTTACTGGACTAGCGGGGGGGCGGGTGAGCAGTTCTTC.

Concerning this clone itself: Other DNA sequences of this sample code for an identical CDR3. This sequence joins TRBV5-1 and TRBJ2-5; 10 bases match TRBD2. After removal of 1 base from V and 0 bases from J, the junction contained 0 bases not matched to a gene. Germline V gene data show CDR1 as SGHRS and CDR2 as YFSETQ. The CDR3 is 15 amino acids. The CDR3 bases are TGCGCCAGCAGCTTGACTAGCGGGAACCAAGAGACCCAGTACTTC. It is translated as CASSLTSGNQETQYF. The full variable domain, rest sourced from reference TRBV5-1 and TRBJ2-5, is KAGVTQTPRYLIKTRGQQVTLSCSPISGHRSVSWYQQTPGQGLQFLFEYFSETQRNKGNFPGRFSGRQFSNSRSEMNVSTLELGDSALYLCASSLTSGNQETQYFGPGTRLLVL.

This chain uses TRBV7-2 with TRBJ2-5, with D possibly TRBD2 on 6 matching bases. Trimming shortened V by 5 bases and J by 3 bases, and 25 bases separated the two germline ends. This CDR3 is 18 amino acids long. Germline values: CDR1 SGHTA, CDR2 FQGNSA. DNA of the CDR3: TGTGCCAGCAGCCAGCAGGGACCCCGGGGGATGGGGAAAGAGACCCAGTACTTC. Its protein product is CASSQQGPRGMGKETQYF.

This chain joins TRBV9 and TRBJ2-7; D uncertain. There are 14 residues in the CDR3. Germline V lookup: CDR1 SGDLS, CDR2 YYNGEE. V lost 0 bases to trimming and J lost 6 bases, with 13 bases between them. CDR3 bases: TGTGCCAGCAGCGTAGTGGTGAGCTCCCCCGAGCAGTACTTC. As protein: CASSVVVSSPEQYF.

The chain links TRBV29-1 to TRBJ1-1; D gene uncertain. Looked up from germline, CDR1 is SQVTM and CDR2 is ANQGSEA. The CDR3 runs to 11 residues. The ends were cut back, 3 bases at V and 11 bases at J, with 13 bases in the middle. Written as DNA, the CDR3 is TGCAGCGTTGATCGAAGGACTCGGGCTTTCTTT. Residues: CSVDRRTRAFF.

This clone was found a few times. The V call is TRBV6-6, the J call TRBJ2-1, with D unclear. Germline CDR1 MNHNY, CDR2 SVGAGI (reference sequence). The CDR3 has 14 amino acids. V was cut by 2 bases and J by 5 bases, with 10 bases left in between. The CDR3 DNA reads TGTGCCAGCAGTTACCGAAGGAGTGACAATGAGCAGTTCTTC. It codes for CASSYRRSDNEQFF.

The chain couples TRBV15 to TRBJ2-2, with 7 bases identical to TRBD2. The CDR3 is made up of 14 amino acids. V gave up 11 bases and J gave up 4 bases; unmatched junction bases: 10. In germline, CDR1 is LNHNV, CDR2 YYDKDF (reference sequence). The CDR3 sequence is CASGLVGRTGELFF. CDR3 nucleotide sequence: TGTGCCTCCGGACTAGTTGGGCGCACCGGGGAGCTGTTTTTT.

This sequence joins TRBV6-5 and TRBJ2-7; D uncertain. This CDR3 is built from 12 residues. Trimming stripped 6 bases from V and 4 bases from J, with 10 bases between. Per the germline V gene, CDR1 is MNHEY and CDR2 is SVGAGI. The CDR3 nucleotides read TGTGCCAGCAGGAGACTGGGTTACGAGCAGTACTTC. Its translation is CASRRLGYEQYF.

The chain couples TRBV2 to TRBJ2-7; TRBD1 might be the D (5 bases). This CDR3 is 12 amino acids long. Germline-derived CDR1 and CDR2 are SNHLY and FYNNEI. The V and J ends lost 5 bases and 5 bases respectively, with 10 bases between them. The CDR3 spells CASSFGRDEQYF. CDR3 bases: TGTGCCAGCAGTTTTGGCAGGGACGAGCAGTACTTC.

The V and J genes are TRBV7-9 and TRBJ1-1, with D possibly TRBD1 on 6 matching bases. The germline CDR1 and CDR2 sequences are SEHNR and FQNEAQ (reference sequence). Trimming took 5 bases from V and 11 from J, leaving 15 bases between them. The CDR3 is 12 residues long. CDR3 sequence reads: CASSQQGLSAFF. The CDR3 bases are TGTGCCAGCAGCCAACAGGGTTTGTCGGCTTTCTTT.

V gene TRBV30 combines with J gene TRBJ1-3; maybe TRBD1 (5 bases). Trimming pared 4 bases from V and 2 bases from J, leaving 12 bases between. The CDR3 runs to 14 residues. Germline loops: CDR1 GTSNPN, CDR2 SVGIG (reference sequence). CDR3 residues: CAWTLWGAGNTIYF. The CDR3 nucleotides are TGTGCCTGGACCCTATGGGGGGCTGGAAACACCATATATTTT.

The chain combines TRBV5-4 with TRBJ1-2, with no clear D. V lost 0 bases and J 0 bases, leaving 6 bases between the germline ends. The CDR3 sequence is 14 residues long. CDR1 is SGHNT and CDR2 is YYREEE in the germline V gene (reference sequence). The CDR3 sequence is CASSLARTNYGYTF. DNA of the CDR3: TGTGCCAGCAGCTTGGCGCGGACTAACTATGGCTACACCTTC.

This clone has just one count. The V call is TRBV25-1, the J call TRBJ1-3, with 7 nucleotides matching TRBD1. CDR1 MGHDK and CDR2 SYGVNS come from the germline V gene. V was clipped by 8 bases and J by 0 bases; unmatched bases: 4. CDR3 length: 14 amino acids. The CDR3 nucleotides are TGTGCCAGCCTCGACAGGGACTCTGGAAACACCATATATTTT. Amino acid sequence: CASLDRDSGNTIYF. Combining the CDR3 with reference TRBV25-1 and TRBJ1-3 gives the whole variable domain EADIYQTPRYLVIGTGKKITLECSQTMGHDKMYWYQQDPGMELHLIHYSYGVNSTEKGDLSSESTVSRIRTEHFPLTLESARPSHTSQYLCASLDRDSGNTIYFGEGSWLTVV.

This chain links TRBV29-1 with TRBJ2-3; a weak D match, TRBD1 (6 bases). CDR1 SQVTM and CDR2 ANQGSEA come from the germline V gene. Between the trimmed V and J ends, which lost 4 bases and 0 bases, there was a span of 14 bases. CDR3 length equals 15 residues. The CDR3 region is CSVGPTGWSTDTQYF. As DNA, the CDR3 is TGCAGCGTTGGTCCCACAGGGTGGAGCACAGATACGCAGTATTTT.

In DNA form, the CDR3 reads TGTGCCAGCAGCGTAGGTGGACAGCAGAACACTGAAGCTTTCTTT. Translated: CASSVGGQQNTEAFF. The chain couples TRBV9 to TRBJ1-1; tentative D call: TRBD1 (6 bases). From germline, CDR1 is SGDLS and CDR2 YYNGEE. This CDR3 is 15 amino acids long. Trimming left V 0 bases short and J 1 base short, with 10 bases between.

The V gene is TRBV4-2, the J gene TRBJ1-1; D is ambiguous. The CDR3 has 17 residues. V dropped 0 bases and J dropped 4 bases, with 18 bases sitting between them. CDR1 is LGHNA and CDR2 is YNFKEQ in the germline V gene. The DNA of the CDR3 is TGTGCCAGCAGCCAAGAGGGAGCGGGTGCGGGGTTCACTGAAGCTTTCTTT. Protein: CASSQEGAGAGFTEAFF.

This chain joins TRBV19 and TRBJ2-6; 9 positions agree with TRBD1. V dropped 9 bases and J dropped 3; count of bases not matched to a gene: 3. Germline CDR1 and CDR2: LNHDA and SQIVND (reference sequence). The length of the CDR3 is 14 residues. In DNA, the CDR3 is TGTGCCAGCGGACAGGGGTTTGGGGCCAACGTCCTGACTTTC. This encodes CASGQGFGANVLTF.

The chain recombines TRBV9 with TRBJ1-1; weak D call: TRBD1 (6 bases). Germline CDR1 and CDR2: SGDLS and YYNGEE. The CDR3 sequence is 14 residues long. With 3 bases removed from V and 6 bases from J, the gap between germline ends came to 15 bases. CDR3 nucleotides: TGTGCCAGCAGCGAGACAGGTTGGGCCGCTGAAGCTTTCTTT. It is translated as CASSETGWAAEAFF.

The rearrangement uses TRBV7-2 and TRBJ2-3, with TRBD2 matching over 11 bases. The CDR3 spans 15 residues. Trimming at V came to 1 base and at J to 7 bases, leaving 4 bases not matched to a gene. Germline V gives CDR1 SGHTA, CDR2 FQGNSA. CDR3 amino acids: CASSLGSGGANTQYF. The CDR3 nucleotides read TGTGCCAGCAGCTTAGGTAGCGGGGGGGCAAATACGCAGTATTTT.

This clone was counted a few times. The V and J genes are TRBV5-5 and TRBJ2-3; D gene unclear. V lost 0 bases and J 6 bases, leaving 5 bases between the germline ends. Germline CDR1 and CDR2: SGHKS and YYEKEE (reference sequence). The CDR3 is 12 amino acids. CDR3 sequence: CASSLELDTQYF. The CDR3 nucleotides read TGTGCCAGCAGCTTGGAACTGGATACGCAGTATTTT.

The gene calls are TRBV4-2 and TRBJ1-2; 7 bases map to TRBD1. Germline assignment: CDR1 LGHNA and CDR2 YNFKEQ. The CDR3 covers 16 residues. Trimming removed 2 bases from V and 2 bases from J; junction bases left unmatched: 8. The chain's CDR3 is CASSQQGDRRNYGYTF. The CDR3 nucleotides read TGTGCCAGCAGCCAACAAGGGGACAGACGAAACTATGGCTACACCTTC.

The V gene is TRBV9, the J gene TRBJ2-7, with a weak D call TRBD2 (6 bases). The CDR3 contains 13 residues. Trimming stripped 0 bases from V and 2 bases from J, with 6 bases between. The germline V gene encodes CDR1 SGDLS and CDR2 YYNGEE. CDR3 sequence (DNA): TGTGCCAGCAGCGTAGGGGAGGCCTACGAGCAGTACTTC. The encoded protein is CASSVGEAYEQYF.

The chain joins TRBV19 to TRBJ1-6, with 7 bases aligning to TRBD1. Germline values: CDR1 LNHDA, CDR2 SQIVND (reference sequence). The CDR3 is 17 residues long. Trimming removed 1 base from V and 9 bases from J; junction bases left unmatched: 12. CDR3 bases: TGTGCCAGTAGTATAGTCCAGACAGGGCCCAACGGTTCACCCCTCCACTTT. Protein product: CASSIVQTGPNGSPLHF.

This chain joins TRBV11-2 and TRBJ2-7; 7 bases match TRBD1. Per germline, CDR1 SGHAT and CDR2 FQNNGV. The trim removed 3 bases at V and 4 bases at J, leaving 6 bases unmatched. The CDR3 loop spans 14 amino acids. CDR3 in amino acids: CASSFRTGPYEQYF. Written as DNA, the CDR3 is TGTGCCAGCAGCTTCAGGACAGGCCCTTACGAGCAGTACTTC.

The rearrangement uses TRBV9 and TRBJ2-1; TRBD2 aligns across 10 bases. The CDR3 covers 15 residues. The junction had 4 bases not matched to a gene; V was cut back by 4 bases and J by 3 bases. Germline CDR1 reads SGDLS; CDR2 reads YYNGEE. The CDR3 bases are TGTGCCAGCAGCCAGCGGGGGGGGATCTACAATGAGCAGTTCTTC. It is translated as CASSQRGGIYNEQFF.